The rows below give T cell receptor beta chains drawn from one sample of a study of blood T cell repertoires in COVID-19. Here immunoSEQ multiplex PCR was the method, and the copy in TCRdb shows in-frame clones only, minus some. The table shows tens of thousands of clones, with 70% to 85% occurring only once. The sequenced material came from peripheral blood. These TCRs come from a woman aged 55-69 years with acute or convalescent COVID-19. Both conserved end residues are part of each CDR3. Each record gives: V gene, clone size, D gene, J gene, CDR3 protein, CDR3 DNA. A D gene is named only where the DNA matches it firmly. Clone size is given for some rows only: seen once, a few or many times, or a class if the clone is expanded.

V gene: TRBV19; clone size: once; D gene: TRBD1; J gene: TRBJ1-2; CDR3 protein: CASSILQGIGGYTF; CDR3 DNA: TGTGCCAGTAGTATCTTACAGGGGATCGGAGGCTACACCTTC
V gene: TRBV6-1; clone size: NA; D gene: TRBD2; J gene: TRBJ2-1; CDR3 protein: CASSSGLAGHNEQFF; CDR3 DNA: TGTGCCAGCAGTTCCGGACTAGCGGGGCACAATGAGCAGTTCTTC
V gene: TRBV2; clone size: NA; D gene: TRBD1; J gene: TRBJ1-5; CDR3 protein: CASSEGTGGGYQPQHF; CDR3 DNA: TGTGCCAGCAGTGAAGGGACAGGGGGCGGTTATCAGCCCCAGCATTTT
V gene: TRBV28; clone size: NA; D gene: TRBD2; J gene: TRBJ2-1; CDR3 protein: CASSRLAGLDNEQFF; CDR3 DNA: TGTGCCAGCAGCCGACTAGCGGGGCTAGACAATGAGCAGTTCTTC
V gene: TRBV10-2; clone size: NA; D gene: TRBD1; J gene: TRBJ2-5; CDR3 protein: CASTRGLTGERETQYF; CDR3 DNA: TGCGCCAGCACCCGAGGGTTGACAGGGGAGCGGGAGACCCAGTACTTC
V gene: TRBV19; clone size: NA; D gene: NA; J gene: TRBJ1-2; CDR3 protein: CASSIQYPRDYGYTF; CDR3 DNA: TGTGCCAGTAGTATCCAATACCCCAGGGACTATGGCTACACCTTC
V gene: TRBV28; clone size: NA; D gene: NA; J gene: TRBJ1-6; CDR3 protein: CASSLIQGANLPLHF; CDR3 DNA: TGTGCCAGCAGTTTAATCCAGGGCGCGAATTTACCCCTCCACTTT
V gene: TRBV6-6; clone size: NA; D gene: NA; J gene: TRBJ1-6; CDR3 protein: CASSYQGPNSPLHF; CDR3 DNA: TGTGCCAGCAGTTACCAGGGTCCGAATTCACCCCTCCACTTT
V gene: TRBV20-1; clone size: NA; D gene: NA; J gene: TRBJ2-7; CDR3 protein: CSASATISYEQYF; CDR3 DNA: TGCAGTGCTAGTGCGACAATCTCCTACGAGCAGTACTTC
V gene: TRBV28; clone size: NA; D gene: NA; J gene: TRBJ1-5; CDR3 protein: CASSFITGFNQPQHF; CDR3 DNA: TGTGCCAGCAGTTTTATAACAGGGTTCAATCAGCCCCAGCATTTT
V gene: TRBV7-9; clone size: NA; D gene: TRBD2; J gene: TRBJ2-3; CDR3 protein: CASSLGRAGADTQYF; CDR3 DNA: TGTGCCAGCAGCTTAGGTAGAGCGGGAGCCGATACGCAGTATTTT
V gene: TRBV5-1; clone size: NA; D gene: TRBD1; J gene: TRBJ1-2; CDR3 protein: CASSLAVQGYGYTF; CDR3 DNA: TGCGCCAGCAGCTTGGCCGTACAGGGGTATGGCTACACCTTC
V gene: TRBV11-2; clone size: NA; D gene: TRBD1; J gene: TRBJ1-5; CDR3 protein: CASSLGQGNQPQHF; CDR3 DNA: TGTGCCAGCAGCCTCGGACAGGGGAATCAGCCCCAGCATTTT
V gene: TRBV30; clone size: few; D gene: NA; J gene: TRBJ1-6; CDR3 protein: CAWSLAIKSPLHF; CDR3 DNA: TGTGCCTGGAGTCTGGCAATCAAATCACCCCTCCACTTT
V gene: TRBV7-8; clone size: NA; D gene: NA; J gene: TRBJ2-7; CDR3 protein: CASSLAGQDIYEQYF; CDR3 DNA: TGTGCCAGCAGCTTGGCGGGGCAGGACATCTACGAGCAGTACTTC
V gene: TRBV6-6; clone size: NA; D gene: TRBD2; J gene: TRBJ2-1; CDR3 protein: CASSTFWRGGLDEQFF; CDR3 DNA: TGTGCCAGCAGTACTTTTTGGCGGGGGGGCTTGGATGAGCAGTTCTTC
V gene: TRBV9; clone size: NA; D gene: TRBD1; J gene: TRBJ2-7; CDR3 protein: CASSGGQSYEQYF; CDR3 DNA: TGTGCCAGCAGCGGGGGACAGTCCTACGAGCAGTACTTC
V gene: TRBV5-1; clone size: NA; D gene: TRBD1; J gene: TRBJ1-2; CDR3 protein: CASSRTGPSGYTF; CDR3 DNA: TGCGCCAGCTCTAGGACAGGGCCCTCTGGCTACACCTTC
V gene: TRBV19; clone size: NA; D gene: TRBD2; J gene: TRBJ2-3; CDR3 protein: CASSEAGGTQYF; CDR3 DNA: TGTGCCAGTAGTGAGGCGGGGGGTACGCAGTATTTT
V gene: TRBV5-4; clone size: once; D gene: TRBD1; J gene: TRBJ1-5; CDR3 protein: CASSAGTGVNQPQHF; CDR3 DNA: TGTGCCAGCAGCGCAGGGACAGGGGTCAATCAGCCCCAGCATTTT
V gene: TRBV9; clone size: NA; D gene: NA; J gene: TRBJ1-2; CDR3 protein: CASSPGQNYGYTF; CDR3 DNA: TGTGCCAGCAGCCCAGGACAGAACTATGGCTACACCTTC
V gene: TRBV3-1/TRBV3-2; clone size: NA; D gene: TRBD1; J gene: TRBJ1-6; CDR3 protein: CASSTAGQGARSPLHF; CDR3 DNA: TGTGCCAGCAGCACTGCCGGGCAGGGGGCCCGGTCACCCCTCCACTTT
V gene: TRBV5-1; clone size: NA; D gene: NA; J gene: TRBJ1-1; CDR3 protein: CASSSGPGGTEAFF; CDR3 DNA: TGCGCCAGCAGCTCGGGACCCGGGGGCACTGAAGCTTTCTTT
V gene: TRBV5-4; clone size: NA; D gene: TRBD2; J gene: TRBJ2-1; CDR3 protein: CASSLDPWLAGNNEQFF; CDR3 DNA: TGTGCCAGCAGCTTGGATCCTTGGCTAGCGGGTAACAATGAGCAGTTCTTC
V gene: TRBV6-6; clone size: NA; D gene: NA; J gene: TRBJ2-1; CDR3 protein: CASRLLDYGWQFF; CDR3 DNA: TGTGCCAGCAGGTTACTGGACTATGGGTGGCAGTTCTTC
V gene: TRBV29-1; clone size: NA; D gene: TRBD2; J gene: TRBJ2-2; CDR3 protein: CSVRGLAGGPPGELFF; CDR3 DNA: TGCAGCGTCCGGGGACTAGCGGGAGGGCCTCCCGGGGAGCTGTTTTTT
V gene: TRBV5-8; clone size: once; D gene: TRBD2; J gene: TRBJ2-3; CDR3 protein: CASSRAGLSTDTQYF; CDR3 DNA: TGTGCCAGCAGTCGAGCGGGACTTAGCACAGATACGCAGTATTTT
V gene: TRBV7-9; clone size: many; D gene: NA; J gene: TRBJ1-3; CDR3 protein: CASSLKIDTIYF; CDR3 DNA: TGTGCCAGCAGCTTAAAGATAGACACCATATATTTT
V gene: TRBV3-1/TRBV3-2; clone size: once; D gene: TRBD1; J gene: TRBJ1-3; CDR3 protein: CASSRGDRAGRNTIYF; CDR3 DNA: TGTGCCAGCAGCCGGGGGGACAGGGCGGGTAGAAACACCATATATTTT
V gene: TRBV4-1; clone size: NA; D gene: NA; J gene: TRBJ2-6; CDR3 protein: CASSQGSERGSGANVLTF; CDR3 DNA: TGCGCCAGCAGCCAAGGTAGCGAGAGAGGCTCTGGGGCCAACGTCCTGACTTTC
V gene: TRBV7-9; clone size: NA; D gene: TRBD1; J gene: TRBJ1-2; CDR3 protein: CASSVMGDRGNYGYTF; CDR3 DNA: TGTGCCAGCAGCGTAATGGGGGACAGGGGTAACTATGGCTACACCTTC
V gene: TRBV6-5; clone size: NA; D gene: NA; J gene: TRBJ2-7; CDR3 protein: CASRAGNSDEQYF; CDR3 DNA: TGTGCCAGCAGGGCGGGCAATTCCGACGAGCAGTACTTC
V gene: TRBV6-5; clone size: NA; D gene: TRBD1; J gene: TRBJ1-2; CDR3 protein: CASSSTGDYGYTF; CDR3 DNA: TGTGCCAGCAGCTCCACAGGGGACTATGGCTACACCTTC
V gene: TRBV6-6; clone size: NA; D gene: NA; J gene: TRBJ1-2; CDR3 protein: CASSYFPGRKGYTF; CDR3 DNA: TGTGCCAGCAGTTATTTCCCAGGGAGGAAAGGCTACACCTTC
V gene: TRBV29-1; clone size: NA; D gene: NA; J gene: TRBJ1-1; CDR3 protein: CSVDTGTEAFF; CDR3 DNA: TGCAGCGTGGACACAGGGACTGAAGCTTTCTTT
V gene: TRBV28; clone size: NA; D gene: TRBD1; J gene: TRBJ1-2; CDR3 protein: CASSTTGTGNYGYTF; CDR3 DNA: TGTGCCAGCAGCACAACCGGGACAGGAAACTATGGCTACACCTTC
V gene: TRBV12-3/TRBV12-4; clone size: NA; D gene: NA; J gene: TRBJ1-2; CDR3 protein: CASSLFRVGGYTF; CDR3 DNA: TGTGCCAGCAGTTTATTCAGGGTGGGAGGCTACACCTTC
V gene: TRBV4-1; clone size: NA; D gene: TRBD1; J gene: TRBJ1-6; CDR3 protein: CASSQRLTGQGNSPLHF; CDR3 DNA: TGCGCCAGCAGCCAACGATTGACAGGGCAGGGTAATTCACCCCTCCACTTT
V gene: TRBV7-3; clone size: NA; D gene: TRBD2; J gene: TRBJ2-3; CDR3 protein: CASSGGGLPFTDTQYF; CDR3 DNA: TGTGCCAGCAGCGGCGGGGGACTCCCCTTCACAGATACGCAGTATTTT
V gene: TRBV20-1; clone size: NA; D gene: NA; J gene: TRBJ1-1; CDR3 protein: CSASNRGRMSMNTEAFF; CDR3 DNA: TGCAGTGCTAGTAATAGGGGCAGGATGTCCATGAACACTGAAGCTTTCTTT
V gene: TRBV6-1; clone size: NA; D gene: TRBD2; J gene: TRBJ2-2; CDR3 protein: CASSDMGGIGHGELFF; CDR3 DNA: TGTGCCAGCAGTGATATGGGGGGGATTGGTCACGGGGAGCTGTTTTTT
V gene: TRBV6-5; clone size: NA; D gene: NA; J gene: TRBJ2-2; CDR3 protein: CASSYWAGGSGELFF; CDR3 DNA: TGTGCCAGCAGTTACTGGGCAGGAGGTTCCGGGGAGCTGTTTTTT
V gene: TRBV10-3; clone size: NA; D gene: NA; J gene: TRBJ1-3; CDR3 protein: CAISESSGGNTIYF; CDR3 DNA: TGTGCCATCAGTGAGTCCTCAGGGGGAAACACCATATATTTT
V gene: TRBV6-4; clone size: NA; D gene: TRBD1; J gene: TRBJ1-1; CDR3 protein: CASSATGGTEAFF; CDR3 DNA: TGTGCCAGCAGCGCGACAGGGGGCACTGAAGCTTTCTTT
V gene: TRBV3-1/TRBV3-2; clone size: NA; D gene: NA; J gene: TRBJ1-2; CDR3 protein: CASSRGQYGYTF; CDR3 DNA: TGTGCCAGCAGCCGAGGACAGTATGGCTACACCTTC
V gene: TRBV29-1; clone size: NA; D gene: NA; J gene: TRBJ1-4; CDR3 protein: CSVGRGVANEKLFF; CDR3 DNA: TGCAGCGTGGGGCGGGGGGTGGCTAATGAAAAACTGTTTTTT
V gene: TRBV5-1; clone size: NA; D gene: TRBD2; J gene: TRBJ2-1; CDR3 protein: CASSFSGAGGPPNEQFF; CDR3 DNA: TGCGCCAGCAGCTTCTCCGGCGCGGGAGGGCCCCCGAATGAGCAGTTCTTC
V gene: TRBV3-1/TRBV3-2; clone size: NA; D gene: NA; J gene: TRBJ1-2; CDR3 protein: CASSRTRAGGYGYTF; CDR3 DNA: TGTGCCAGCAGCCGTACACGGGCCGGCGGGTATGGCTACACCTTC
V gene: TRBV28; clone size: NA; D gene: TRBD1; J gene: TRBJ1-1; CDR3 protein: CASSFTGVWSTEAFF; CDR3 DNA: TGTGCCAGCAGTTTCACAGGGGTTTGGAGCACTGAAGCTTTCTTT
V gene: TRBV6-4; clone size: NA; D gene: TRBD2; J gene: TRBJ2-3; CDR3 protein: CASSELAGEGDTQYF; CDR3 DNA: TGTGCCAGCAGTGAACTAGCGGGAGAGGGAGATACGCAGTATTTT
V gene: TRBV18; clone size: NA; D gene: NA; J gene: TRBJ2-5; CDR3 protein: CASSLSEGGRKTQYF; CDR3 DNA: TGTGCCAGCTCCCTTTCCGAGGGGGGGAGGAAGACCCAGTACTTC
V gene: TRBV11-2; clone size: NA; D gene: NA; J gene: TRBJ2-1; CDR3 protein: CASSLVAGLGNEQFF; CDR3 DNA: TGTGCCAGCAGCTTAGTTGCGGGGCTCGGCAATGAGCAGTTCTTC
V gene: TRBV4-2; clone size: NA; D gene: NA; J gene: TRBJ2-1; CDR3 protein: CASSQDESGYNEQFF; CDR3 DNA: TGTGCCAGCAGCCAAGATGAAAGCGGGTACAATGAGCAGTTCTTC